Presented here are 20 T cell receptor beta chains from one specimen sequenced in a study of blood T cell repertoires in COVID-19. TCRdb's copy holds only in-frame clones and misses some; the assay was immunoSEQ multiplex PCR. The sample includes 200,000 to 300,000 clones, 84% seen only once; the top ten take 2% to 2.5%. Sequencing used peripheral blood. These receptors came from a man aged 35 to 55 who had recovered from COVID-19.

The chain carries TRBV9 and TRBJ1-6; tentatively, D is TRBD1 (5 bases). The germline CDR1 and CDR2 sequences are SGDLS and YYNGEE. Between the trimmed V and J ends, which lost 0 bases and 6 bases, there was a span of 19 bases. The CDR3 consists of 18 residues. The CDR3 region is CASSVEGVSYLLNSPLHF. CDR3 sequence (DNA): TGTGCCAGCAGCGTAGAAGGGGTCAGCTATCTCCTTAATTCACCCCTCCACTTT. Drawing the rest from reference TRBV9 and TRBJ1-6, the complete variable domain is DSGVTQTPKHLITATGQRVTLRCSPRSGDLSVYWYQQSLDQGLQFLIQYYNGEERAKGNILERFSAQQFPDLHSELNLSSLELGDSALYFCASSVEGVSYLLNSPLHFGNGTRLTVT.

The chain combines TRBV29-1 with TRBJ2-5; TRBD2 might be the D (6 bases). The CDR3 consists of 13 residues. CDR1 and CDR2 from the germline V gene are SQVTM and ANQGSEA. V was shortened by 2 bases and J by 5 bases, with 12 bases between the two germline ends. DNA of the CDR3: TGCAGCGTTGAACGGGGGATGGGGGAGACCCAGTACTTC. It codes for CSVERGMGETQYF.

The genes are TRBV29-1 and TRBJ2-1; 7 bases are a match to TRBD1. Trimming cost V 7 bases and J 9 bases; bases outside gene matches: 6. The CDR3 runs 11 residues. Per the germline V gene, CDR1 is SQVTM and CDR2 is ANQGSEA. CDR3 nucleotide sequence: TGCAGCGCAGACAGGGCGGCTGAGCAGTTCTTC. It encodes CSADRAAEQFF.

The J gene is TRBJ2-1, the V gene TRBV19, with a possible D match to TRBD2 (6 bases). CDR1 and CDR2 (germline): LNHDA, SQIVND (reference sequence). The CDR3 covers 16 residues. The V and J ends lost 5 bases and 0 bases respectively, with 14 bases between them. The CDR3, as DNA: TGTGCCAGTAGTCTTGGGGCGGGAAGCTCCTACAATGAGCAGTTCTTC. The encoded protein is CASSLGAGSSYNEQFF.

This sequence joins TRBV5-3 and TRBJ2-1; a possible D gene is TRBD2 (6 bases). TRBV5-3 is classed as an ORF, of uncertain function. The V gene lost 0 bases and the J gene lost 1 base, with 11 bases spanning the gap. The CDR3 extends over 16 amino acids. The CDR3, as DNA: TGTGCCAGAAGCTTGGCCCGGGAGAGGTCCTACAATGAGCAGTTCTTC. Its translation: CARSLARERSYNEQFF.

The V and J genes are TRBV9 and TRBJ2-2; TRBD1 matches 10 bases. The CDR3 contains 17 residues. With V trimmed by 3 bases and J by 3 bases, 8 bases remained unmatched. Germline V lookup: CDR1 SGDLS, CDR2 YYNGEE. The CDR3 coding sequence is TGTGCCAGCAGCGGGAGACAGGGGGCGACGGACACCGGGGAGCTGTTTTTT. As protein: CASSGRQGATDTGELFF.

This clone showed up just once. The chain joins TRBV30 to TRBJ1-2, with 9 bases aligning to TRBD1. Germline CDR1 and CDR2: GTSNPN and SVGIG (reference sequence). The CDR3 contains 13 residues. The CDR3 sequence: CAEWTGEVGGYTF. As DNA, the CDR3 is TGTGCTGAATGGACAGGGGAGGTTGGCGGCTACACCTTC.

V gene TRBV5-4 combines with J gene TRBJ2-2; 12 bases line up with TRBD2. There are 16 residues in the CDR3. Losses at the gene ends were 5 bases for V and 5 bases for J; bases not matched to a gene: 7. Germline loops: CDR1 SGHNT, CDR2 YYREEE (reference sequence). CDR3 amino acids: CASREELAGGTGELFF. In nucleotides, the CDR3 is TGTGCCAGCAGAGAAGAACTAGCGGGAGGTACCGGGGAGCTGTTTTTT.

Only a few counts were recorded for this clone. This chain connects TRBV10-3 to TRBJ2-2; TRBD2 aligns across 9 bases. The germline CDR1 and CDR2 sequences are ENHRY and SYGVKD. The CDR3 runs to 15 residues. The trim removed 3 bases at V and 7 bases at J, leaving 6 bases unmatched. In DNA form, the CDR3 reads TGTGCCATCAGTGAAGCTAGCGGGGAGAACGGGGAGCTGTTTTTT. Its protein is CAISEASGENGELFF.

CDR3 sequence reads: CASRPGLAGAGANVLTF. The CDR3 DNA follows: TGTGCCAGCAGGCCGGGACTAGCGGGAGCTGGGGCCAACGTCCTGACTTTC. This chain links TRBV14 with TRBJ2-6; 14 nucleotides line up with TRBD2. The CDR3 sequence is 17 residues long. V lost 6 bases, J lost 2 bases, and 3 bases stayed unmatched. Germline CDR1 and CDR2: SGHDN and FVKESK. Full variable domain (missing parts from reference TRBV14 and TRBJ2-6): EAGVTQFPSHSVIEKGQTVTLRCDPISGHDNLYWYRRVMGKEIKFLLHFVKESKQDESGMPNNRFLAERTGGTYSTLKVQPAELEDSGVYFCASRPGLAGAGANVLTFGAGSRLTVL.

The gene calls are TRBV5-3 and TRBJ2-3; D ambiguous. TRBV5-3 is classed as an ORF, of uncertain function. The CDR3 runs to 14 residues. The germline V and J ends were trimmed by 0 bases and 0 bases, with 5 bases remaining between them. CDR3 DNA: TGTGCCAGAAGCTTGGGCGGAAGCACAGATACGCAGTATTTT. It encodes CARSLGGSTDTQYF.

This chain connects TRBV11-3 to TRBJ2-5, with D possibly TRBD2 on 5 matching bases. Germline CDR1 reads SGHNT; CDR2 reads YENEEA. V lost 5 bases to trimming and J lost 4 bases, with 14 bases between them. The CDR3 length is 14 residues. CDR3 coding DNA: TGTGCCAGCAGCGGAGGTGGGAACCGAGAGACCCAGTACTTC. The encoded protein is CASSGGGNRETQYF.

The rearrangement joins TRBV6-5 to TRBJ2-5; TRBD1 matches at 9 bases. The junction had 6 bases not matched to a gene; V was cut back by 6 bases and J by 4 bases. This CDR3 has 14 residues. Germline CDR1 MNHEY, CDR2 SVGAGI. CDR3 region: CASRLTGGGETQYF. CDR3 nucleotide sequence: TGTGCCAGCAGGTTGACAGGGGGGGGAGAGACCCAGTACTTC.

V usage is TRBV11-2 and J usage is TRBJ2-1; 12 bases fit TRBD2. The CDR3 totals 18 residues. V shed 5 bases, J shed 8 bases, and the junction held 16 bases outside the gene matches. CDR1 is SGHAT, CDR2 FQNNGV, per germline. This CDR3 is CASSIHLLAGGPVDEQFF. CDR3 sequence (DNA): TGTGCCAGCAGCATCCACTTGCTAGCGGGAGGGCCCGTGGATGAGCAGTTCTTC.

The rearrangement links TRBV7-8 to TRBJ1-1; TRBD1 is a possible D gene (6 bases). The V gene lost 1 base and the J gene lost 4 bases, with 16 bases spanning the gap. Germline V gene lookup returns CDR1 SGHVS and CDR2 FQNEAQ. This CDR3 is 16 amino acids long. The CDR3 region is CASSLGTEQSPTEAFF. In DNA, the CDR3 is TGTGCCAGCAGCTTAGGGACAGAACAAAGTCCCACTGAAGCTTTCTTT.

Turning to this clone: At the DNA level, this CDR3 is encoded by other sequences in the same sample as well. The gene calls are TRBV5-1 and TRBJ1-1; TRBD1 might be the D (6 bases). Germline lookup yields CDR1 SGHRS and CDR2 YFSETQ. The CDR3 is 14 amino acids. V gave up 0 bases and J gave up 1 base, with 7 bases separating them. The CDR3 loop is CASSLGTENTEAFF. CDR3 sequence (DNA): TGCGCCAGCAGCTTGGGGACAGAGAACACTGAAGCTTTCTTT.

This chain uses TRBV27 with TRBJ1-2; 11 bases line up with TRBD1. There are 14 residues in the CDR3. Germline CDR1 MNHEY, CDR2 SMNVEV (reference sequence). After removal of 6 bases from V and 4 bases from J, the junction contained 4 bases not matched to a gene. DNA of the CDR3: TGTGCCAGCAGGAGGACAGGGGGCGGCTATGGCTACACCTTC. It codes for CASRRTGGGYGYTF.

There are a few counts of this clone. Other nucleotide sequences in the sample specify the same CDR3. The chain employs TRBV30 and TRBJ1-1, with TRBD1 matching over 8 bases. Losses at the gene ends were 4 bases for V and 0 bases for J; bases not matched to a gene: 4. Germline CDR1 is GTSNPN and CDR2 is SVGIG (reference sequence). The CDR3 is 14 residues long. The CDR3 sequence is CAWNLGQVNTEAFF. CDR3 nucleotides: TGTGCCTGGAATCTGGGACAGGTGAACACTGAAGCTTTCTTT.

This clone has only a few counts. The rearrangement uses TRBV7-9 and TRBJ2-2; 7 nucleotides agree with TRBD2. CDR1 is SEHNR and CDR2 is FQNEAQ in the germline V gene (reference sequence). The CDR3 extends over 17 amino acids. The V gene end was trimmed by 7 bases and the J gene end by 4 bases; junction bases not matched to a gene: 15. The CDR3 reads CASIRTLGLSSTGELFF. The CDR3 coding sequence is TGTGCCAGCATCCGCACGCTGGGACTAAGTAGCACCGGGGAGCTGTTTTTT.

This chain links TRBV4-3 with TRBJ2-1; 10 nucleotides align to TRBD2. Germline V gene lookup returns CDR1 LGHNA and CDR2 YSLEER. V lost 1 base and J lost 7; bases outside the gene matches: 10. There are 17 residues in the CDR3. CDR3 amino acids: CASSQVASGGIRNEQFF. CDR3 sequence (DNA): TGCGCCAGCAGCCAAGTGGCTAGCGGGGGAATTAGGAATGAGCAGTTCTTC.